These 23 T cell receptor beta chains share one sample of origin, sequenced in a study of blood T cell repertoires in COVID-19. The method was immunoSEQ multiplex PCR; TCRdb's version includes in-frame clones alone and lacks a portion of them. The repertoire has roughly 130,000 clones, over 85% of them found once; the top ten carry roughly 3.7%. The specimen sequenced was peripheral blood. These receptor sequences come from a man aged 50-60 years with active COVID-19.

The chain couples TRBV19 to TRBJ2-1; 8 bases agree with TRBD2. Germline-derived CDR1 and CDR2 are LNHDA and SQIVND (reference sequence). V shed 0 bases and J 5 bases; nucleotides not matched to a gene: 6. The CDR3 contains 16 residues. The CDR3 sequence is CASSIDGGGHNNEQFF. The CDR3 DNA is TGTGCCAGTAGTATAGACGGGGGGGGCCATAACAATGAGCAGTTCTTC.

The CDR3 protein is CASSLQDANEKLFF. The CDR3 DNA is TGCGCCAGCAGCTTACAGGATGCTAATGAAAAACTGTTTTTT. The V and J genes are TRBV5-1 and TRBJ1-4; tentatively, D is TRBD1 (5 bases). The germline V gene has CDR1 SGHRS and CDR2 YFSETQ. This CDR3 has 14 amino acids. Trimming removed 2 bases at V and 3 bases at J, with 8 bases between.

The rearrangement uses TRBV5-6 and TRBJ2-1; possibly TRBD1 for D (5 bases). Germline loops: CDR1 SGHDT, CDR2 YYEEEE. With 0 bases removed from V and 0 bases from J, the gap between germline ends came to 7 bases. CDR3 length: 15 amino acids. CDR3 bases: TGTGCCAGCAGCTTGGGACAGAGCTCCTACAATGAGCAGTTCTTC. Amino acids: CASSLGQSSYNEQFF.

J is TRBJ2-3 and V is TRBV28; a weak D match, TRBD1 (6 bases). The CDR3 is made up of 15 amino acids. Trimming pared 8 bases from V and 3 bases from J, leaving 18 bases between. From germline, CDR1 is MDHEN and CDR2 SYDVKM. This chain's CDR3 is CASSLGGVGTDTQYF. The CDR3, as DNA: TGTGCCAGCTCTTTAGGGGGAGTCGGGACAGATACGCAGTATTTT.

The CDR3 DNA follows: TGTGCCAGCAGCTTGTTGGGACTAGCGTCCGCCGGGGAGCTGTTTTTT. Translating it yields CASSLLGLASAGELFF. This chain links TRBV5-6 with TRBJ2-2; TRBD2 aligns across 10 bases. J lost 6 bases, V lost 1 base, and 6 bases had no gene match. This CDR3 contains 16 residues. CDR1 SGHDT and CDR2 YYEEEE come from the germline V gene.

CDR3 in amino acids: CASSLHSGGLSTDTQYF. CDR3 nucleotide sequence: TGCGCCAGCAGCTTGCATAGCGGGGGGCTTAGCACAGATACGCAGTATTTT. The V call is TRBV5-1, the J call TRBJ2-3, with 10 positions matching TRBD2. Trimming at V came to 1 base and at J to 0 bases, leaving 5 bases not matched to a gene. Germline V CDR1 and CDR2: SGHRS, YFSETQ. This CDR3 has 17 amino acids. Based on the CDR3 plus reference TRBV5-1 and TRBJ2-3, the full variable domain is KAGVTQTPRYLIKTRGQQVTLSCSPISGHRSVSWYQQTPGQGLQFLFEYFSETQRNKGNFPGRFSGRQFSNSRSEMNVSTLELGDSALYLCASSLHSGGLSTDTQYFGPGTRLTVL.

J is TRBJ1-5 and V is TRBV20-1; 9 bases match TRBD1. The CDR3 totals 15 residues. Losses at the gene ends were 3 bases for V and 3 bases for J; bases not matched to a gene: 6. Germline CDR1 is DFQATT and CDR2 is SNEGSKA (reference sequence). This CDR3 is CSASRTGVHNQPQHF. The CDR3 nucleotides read TGCAGTGCTAGTCGGACAGGGGTCCACAATCAGCCCCAGCATTTT.

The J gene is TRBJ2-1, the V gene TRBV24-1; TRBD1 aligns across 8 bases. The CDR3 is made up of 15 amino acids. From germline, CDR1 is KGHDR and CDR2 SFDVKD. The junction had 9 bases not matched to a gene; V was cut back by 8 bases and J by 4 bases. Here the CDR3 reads CATMSRDRLYNEQFF. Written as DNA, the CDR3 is TGTGCCACCATGAGCCGGGACAGGCTATACAATGAGCAGTTCTTC.

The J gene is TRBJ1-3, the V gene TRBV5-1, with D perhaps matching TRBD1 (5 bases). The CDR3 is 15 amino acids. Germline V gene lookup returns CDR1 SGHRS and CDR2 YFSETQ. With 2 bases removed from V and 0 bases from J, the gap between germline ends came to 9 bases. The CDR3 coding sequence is TGCGCCAGCAGCTTTCAGGGTGCCTCTGGAAACACCATATATTTT. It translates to CASSFQGASGNTIYF.

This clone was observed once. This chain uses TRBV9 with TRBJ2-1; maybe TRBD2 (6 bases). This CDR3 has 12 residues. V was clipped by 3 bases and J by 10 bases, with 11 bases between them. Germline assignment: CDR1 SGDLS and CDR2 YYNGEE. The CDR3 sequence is CASSAGRGEQFF. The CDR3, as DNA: TGTGCCAGCAGCGCCGGGAGAGGGGAGCAGTTCTTC.

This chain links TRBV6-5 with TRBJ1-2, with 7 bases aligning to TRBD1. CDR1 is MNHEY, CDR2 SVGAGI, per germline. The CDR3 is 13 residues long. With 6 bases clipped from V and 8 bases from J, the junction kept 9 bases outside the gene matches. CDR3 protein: CASSPGTAGGYTF. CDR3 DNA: TGTGCCAGCAGCCCCGGGACAGCTGGCGGCTACACCTTC.

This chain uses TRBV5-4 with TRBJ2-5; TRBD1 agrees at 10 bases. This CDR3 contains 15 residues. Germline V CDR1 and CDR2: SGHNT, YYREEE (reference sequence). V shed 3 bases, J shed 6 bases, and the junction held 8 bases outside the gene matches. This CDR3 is CASSSSTGGRKTQYF. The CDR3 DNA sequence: TGTGCCAGCAGCTCCTCGACAGGGGGCAGGAAGACCCAGTACTTC. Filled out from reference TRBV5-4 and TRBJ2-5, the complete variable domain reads ETGVTQSPTHLIKTRGQQVTLRCSSQSGHNTVSWYQQALGQGPQFIFQYYREEENGRGNFPPRFSGLQFPNYSSELNVNALELDDSALYLCASSSSTGGRKTQYFGPGTRLLVL.

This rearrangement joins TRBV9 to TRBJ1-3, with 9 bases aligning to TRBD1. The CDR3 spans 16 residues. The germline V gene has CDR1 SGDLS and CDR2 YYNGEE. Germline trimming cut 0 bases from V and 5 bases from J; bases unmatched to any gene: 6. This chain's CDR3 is CASSVARTGERNTIYF. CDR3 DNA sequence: TGTGCCAGCAGCGTAGCCCGGACAGGGGAGAGAAACACCATATATTTT.

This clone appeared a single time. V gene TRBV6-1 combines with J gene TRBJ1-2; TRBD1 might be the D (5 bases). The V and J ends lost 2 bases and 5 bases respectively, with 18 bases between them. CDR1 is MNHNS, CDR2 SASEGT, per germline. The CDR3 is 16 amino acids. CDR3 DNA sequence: TGTGCCAGCAGTGAATGGGACTCCAGGTCGTGGTATGGCTACACCTTC. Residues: CASSEWDSRSWYGYTF.

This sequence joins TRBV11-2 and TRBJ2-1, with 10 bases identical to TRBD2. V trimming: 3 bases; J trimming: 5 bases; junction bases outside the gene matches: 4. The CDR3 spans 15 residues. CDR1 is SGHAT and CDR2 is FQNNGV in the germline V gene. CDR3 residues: CASSFKSGRDNEQFF. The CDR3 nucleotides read TGTGCCAGCAGCTTCAAGAGCGGGAGGGACAATGAGCAGTTCTTC.

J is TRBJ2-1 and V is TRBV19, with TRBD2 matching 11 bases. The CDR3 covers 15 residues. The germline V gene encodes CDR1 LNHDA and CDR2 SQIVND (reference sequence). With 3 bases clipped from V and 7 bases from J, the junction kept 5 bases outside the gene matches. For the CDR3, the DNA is TGTGCCAGTAGTATCAGTCGACTAGCGGGAAATGAGCAGTTCTTC. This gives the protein CASSISRLAGNEQFF.

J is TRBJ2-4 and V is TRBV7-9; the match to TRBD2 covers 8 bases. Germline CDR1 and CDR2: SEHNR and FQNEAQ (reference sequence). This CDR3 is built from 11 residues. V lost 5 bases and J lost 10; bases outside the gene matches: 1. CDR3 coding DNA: TGTGCCAGCAGCCCTAGCGGGATTCAGTACTTC. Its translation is CASSPSGIQYF.

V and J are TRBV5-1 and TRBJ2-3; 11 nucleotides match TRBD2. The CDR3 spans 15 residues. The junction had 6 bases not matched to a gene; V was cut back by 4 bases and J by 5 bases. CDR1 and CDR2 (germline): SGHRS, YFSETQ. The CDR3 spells CASSNPLAGEDTQYF. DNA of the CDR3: TGCGCCAGCAGCAACCCACTAGCGGGGGAAGATACGCAGTATTTT.

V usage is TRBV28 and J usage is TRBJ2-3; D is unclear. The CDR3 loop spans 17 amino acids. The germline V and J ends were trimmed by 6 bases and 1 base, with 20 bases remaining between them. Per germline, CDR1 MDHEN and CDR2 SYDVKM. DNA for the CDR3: TGTGCCAGCAGACCTGCCCCCCCTCCTCGGGGCACAGATACGCAGTATTTT. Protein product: CASRPAPPPRGTDTQYF. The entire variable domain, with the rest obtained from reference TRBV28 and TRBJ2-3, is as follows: DVKVTQSSRYLVKRTGEKVFLECVQDMDHENMFWYRQDPGLGLRLIYFSYDVKMKEKGDIPEGYSVSREKKERFSLILESASTNQTSMYLCASRPAPPPRGTDTQYFGPGTRLTVL.

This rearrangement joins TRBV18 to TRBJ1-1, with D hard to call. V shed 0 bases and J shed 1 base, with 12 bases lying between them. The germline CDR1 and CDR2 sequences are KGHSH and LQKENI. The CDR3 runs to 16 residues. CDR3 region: CASSPPASGRNTEAFF. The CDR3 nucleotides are TGTGCCAGCTCACCACCGGCCTCGGGAAGGAACACTGAAGCTTTCTTT.

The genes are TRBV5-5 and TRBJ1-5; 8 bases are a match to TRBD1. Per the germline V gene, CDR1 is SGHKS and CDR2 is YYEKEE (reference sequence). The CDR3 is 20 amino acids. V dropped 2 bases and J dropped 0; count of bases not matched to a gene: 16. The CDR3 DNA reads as TGTGCCAGCAGCTTATTGCCCCAAGACAGGGGTGGTCGTAGCAATCAGCCCCAGCATTTT. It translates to CASSLLPQDRGGRSNQPQHF.

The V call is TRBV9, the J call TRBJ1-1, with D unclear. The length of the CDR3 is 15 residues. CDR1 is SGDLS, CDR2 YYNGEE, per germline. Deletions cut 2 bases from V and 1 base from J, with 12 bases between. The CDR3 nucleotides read TGTGCCAGCAGCGTTTTAACGGGAAGGAACACTGAAGCTTTCTTT. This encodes CASSVLTGRNTEAFF.

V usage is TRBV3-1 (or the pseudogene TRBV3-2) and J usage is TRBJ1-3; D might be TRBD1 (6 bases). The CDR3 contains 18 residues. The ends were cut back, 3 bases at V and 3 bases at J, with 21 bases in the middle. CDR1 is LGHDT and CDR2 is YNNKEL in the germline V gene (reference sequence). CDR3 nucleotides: TGTGCCAGCAGCCAGACGCCCCGGCTTACAGGGCATGGAAACACCATATATTTT. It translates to CASSQTPRLTGHGNTIYF.